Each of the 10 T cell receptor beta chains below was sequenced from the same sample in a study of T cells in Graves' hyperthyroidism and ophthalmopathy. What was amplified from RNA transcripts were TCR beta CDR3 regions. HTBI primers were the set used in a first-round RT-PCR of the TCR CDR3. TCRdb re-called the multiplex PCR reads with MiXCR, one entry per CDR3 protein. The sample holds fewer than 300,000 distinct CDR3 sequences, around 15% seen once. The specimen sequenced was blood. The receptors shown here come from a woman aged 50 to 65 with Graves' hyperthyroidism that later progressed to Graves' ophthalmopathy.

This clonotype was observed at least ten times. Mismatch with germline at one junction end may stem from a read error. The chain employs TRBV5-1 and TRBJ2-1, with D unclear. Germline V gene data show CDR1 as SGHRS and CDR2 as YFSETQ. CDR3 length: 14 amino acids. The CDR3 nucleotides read TGCGCCAGCAGCTTATCGGCTAGTGGGAATGAGCATTTCTTC. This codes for CASSLSASGNEHFF.

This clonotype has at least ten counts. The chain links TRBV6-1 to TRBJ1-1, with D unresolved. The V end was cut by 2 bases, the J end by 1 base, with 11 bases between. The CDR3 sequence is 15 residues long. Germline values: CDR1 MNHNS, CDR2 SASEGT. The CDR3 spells CASSERPTPNTEAFF. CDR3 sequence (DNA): TGTGCCAGCAGTGAACGACCGACACCGAACACTGAAGCTTTCTTT.

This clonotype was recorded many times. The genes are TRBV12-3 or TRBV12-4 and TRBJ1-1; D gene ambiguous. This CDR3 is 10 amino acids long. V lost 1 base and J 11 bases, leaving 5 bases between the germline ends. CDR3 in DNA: TGTGCCAGCAGTTTAGGGAAGGCTTTCTTT. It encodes CASSLGKAFF.

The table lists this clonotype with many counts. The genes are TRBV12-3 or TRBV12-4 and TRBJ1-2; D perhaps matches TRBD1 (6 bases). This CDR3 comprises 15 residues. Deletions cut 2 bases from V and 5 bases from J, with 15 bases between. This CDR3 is CASSLTWGHPYGYTF. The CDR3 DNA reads TGTGCCAGCAGTTTAACGTGGGGGCACCCATATGGCTACACCTTC.

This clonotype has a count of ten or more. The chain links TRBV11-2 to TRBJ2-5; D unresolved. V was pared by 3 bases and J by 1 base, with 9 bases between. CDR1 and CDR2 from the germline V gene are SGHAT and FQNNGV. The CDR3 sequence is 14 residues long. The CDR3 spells CASSLASPQETQYF. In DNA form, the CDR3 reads TGTGCCAGCAGCTTGGCGAGCCCCCAAGAGACCCAGTACTTC. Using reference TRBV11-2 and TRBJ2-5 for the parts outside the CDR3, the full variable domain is EAGVAQSPRYKIIEKRQSVAFWCNPISGHATLYWYQQILGQGPKLLIQFQNNGVVDDSQLPKDRFSAERLKGVDSTLKIQPAKLEDSAVYLCASSLASPQETQYFGPGTRLLVL.

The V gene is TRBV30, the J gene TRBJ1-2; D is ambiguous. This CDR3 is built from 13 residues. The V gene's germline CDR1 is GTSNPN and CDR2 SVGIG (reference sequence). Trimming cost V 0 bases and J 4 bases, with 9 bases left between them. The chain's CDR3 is CAWSVHRVYGYTF. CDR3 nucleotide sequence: TGTGCCTGGAGTGTACATCGGGTCTATGGCTACACCTTC.

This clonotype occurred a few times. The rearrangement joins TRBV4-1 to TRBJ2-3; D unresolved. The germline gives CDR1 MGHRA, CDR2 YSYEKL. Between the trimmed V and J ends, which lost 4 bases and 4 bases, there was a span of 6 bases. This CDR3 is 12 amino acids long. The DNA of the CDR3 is TGCGCCAGCAGCCCTTCTGCAGATACGCAGTATTTT. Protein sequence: CASSPSADTQYF.

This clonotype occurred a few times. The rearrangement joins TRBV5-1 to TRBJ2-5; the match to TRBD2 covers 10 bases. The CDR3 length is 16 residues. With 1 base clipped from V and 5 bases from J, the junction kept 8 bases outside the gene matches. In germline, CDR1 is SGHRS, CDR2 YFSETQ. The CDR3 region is CASSLLLAGDDETQYF. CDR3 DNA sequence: TGCGCCAGCAGCTTGTTGCTAGCGGGAGACGATGAGACCCAGTACTTC.

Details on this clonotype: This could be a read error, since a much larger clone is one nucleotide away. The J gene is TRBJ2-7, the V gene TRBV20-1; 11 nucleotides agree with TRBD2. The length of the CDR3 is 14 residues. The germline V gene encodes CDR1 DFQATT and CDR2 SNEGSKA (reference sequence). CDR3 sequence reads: CGPLAGEKFYEQYF. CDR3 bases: TGCGGCCCACTAGCGGGGGAAAAGTTCTACGAGCAGTACTTC.

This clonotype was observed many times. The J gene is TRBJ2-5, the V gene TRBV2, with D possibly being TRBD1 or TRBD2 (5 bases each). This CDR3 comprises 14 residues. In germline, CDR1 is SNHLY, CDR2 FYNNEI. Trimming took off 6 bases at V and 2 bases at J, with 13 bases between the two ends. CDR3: CASRKGEGQETQYF. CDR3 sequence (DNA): TGTGCCAGCAGGAAAGGAGAGGGGCAAGAGACCCAGTACTTC. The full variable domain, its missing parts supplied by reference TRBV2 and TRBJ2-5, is EPEVTQTPSHQVTQMGQEVILRCVPISNHLYFYWYRQILGQKVEFLVSFYNNEISEKSEIFDDQFSVERPDGSNFTLKIRSTKLEDSAMYFCASRKGEGQETQYFGPGTRLLVL.